These 3 T cell receptor beta chains share one sample of origin, sequenced in a study of blood T cell repertoires in COVID-19. Libraries were prepared by immunoSEQ multiplex PCR; TCRdb keeps only in-frame clonotypes and omits some of them. The sample gives roughly 32,000 clones, 70% to 80% of which show up once; 16% is in the top ten. Sequenced material: peripheral blood. The receptors were gathered from a human donor in a cohort sampled during active COVID-19.

This chain connects TRBV28 to TRBJ1-2; TRBD1 is a possible D gene (6 bases). The CDR3 length is 13 residues. The germline gives CDR1 MDHEN, CDR2 SYDVKM. Deletions cut 6 bases from V and 1 base from J, with 9 bases between. The DNA for the CDR3 is TGTGCCAGCAGACCGGACAGTAACTATGGCTACACCTTC. This translates into CASRPDSNYGYTF.

The J gene is TRBJ2-7, the V gene TRBV18; 9 positions agree with TRBD1. This CDR3 comprises 15 residues. Trimming cost V 8 bases and J 4 bases; bases outside gene matches: 12. Germline CDR1 reads KGHSH; CDR2 reads LQKENI. In DNA, the CDR3 is TGTGCCAGCACTATGGGACAGGGAACCCTATACGAGCAGTACTTC. It specifies CASTMGQGTLYEQYF.

This chain joins TRBV11-2 and TRBJ2-1, with 14 bases that match TRBD2. This CDR3 contains 16 residues. CDR1 and CDR2 from the germline V gene are SGHAT and FQNNGV. The J segment lost 5 bases and the V segment lost 5 bases, leaving 5 bases of the junction unmatched. This CDR3 is CASSTGLAGGDNEQFF. The DNA of the CDR3 is TGTGCCAGCAGCACCGGACTAGCGGGGGGCGACAATGAGCAGTTCTTC.